This T cell receptor beta chain was retrieved from a study of cytomegalovirus exposure and HLA in healthy donors. Study-wide results and limits: A few chains linked to CMV were shown in vitro to be specific for CMV antigens. Earlier findings revealed that most TCR beta V segments proved productive either about 87% or about 30% of the time.

Points on this clone: Antigen specificity is unknown.

The CDR3 covers 14 residues. Germline assignment: CDR1 SGHRS and CDR2 YFSETQ. J was trimmed by 8 bases and V by 2 bases; bases with no gene match: 7. Use of 60 Vbeta and 13 Jbeta primers characterized the PCR. Sequenced by immunoSEQ multiplex PCR; TCRdb stores in-frame clones only, minus some. The table lists about 110,000 clones, approximately 78% of them singletons. The V call is TRBV5-1, the J call TRBJ1-2; 9 positions agree with TRBD1. The sequencing sample was made of PBMCs. This receptor was identified in a woman aged 25 to 39 in good health and CMV-seronegative. Here the CDR3 DNA reads TGCGCCAGCAGCTTATCCGGGACAGGGCAAGGCTACACCTTC. Residues: CASSLSGTGQGYTF. The variable domain in full, with the rest retrieved from reference TRBV5-1 and TRBJ1-2, is KAGVTQTPRYLIKTRGQQVTLSCSPISGHRSVSWYQQTPGQGLQFLFEYFSETQRNKGNFPGRFSGRQFSNSRSEMNVSTLELGDSALYLCASSLSGTGQGYTFGSGTRLTVV.